The 2 T cell receptor beta chains reported below all come from one sample, sequenced in a study of OX40 agonist ivuxolimab in advanced cancers. Only in-frame clones appear in the TCRdb table, and some are missing; sequencing was by immunoSEQ multiplex PCR. The repertoire holds approximately 39,000 clones, with less than 90% as singletons. Source: CD4+ or CD8+ T cells sorted from blood, taken in a trial of the OX40 agonist ivuxolimab. These receptors were taken from an adult with an advanced solid tumor such as melanoma, head and neck, liver or kidney cancer.

This clone was observed a handful of times. V usage is TRBV18 and J usage is TRBJ2-6, with D tentatively TRBD1 (6 bases). Per germline, CDR1 KGHSH and CDR2 LQKENI. The CDR3 has 15 residues. With 6 bases removed from V and 6 bases from J, the gap between germline ends came to 15 bases. CDR3 sequence reads: CASSLQGVQANVLTF. As DNA, the CDR3 is TGTGCCAGCTCTCTACAGGGTGTGCAGGCCAACGTCCTGACTTTC.

The rearrangement joins TRBV5-4 to TRBJ2-5; D may be TRBD2 (6 bases). The germline CDR1 and CDR2 sequences are SGHNT and YYREEE (reference sequence). This CDR3 region has 15 residues. The V end lost 3 bases, the J end lost 1 base, and 13 bases lay between the germline ends. Here the CDR3 reads CASSYGLNGQETQYF. In DNA form, the CDR3 reads TGTGCCAGCAGCTACGGACTAAACGGCCAAGAGACCCAGTACTTC.